This T cell receptor (beta chain) was retrieved from a study of cytotoxic CD8 clonotypes in ibrutinib-treated CLL. As for the study in general: When averaged across all of the samples, the counts came to 255,043 productive templates and tens of thousands of productive rearrangements. Study results and caveats: Clonality went up at ibrutinib response and then declined back toward baseline at progression. Rare overall, public clonotypes shrank or held steady under therapy. Clonality at baseline surpassed age-matched healthy donors and tracked circulating CD8+ T-cell counts.

As to this clone: Antigen specificity is unknown.

Here immunoSEQ multiplex PCR was the method, and the copy in TCRdb shows in-frame clones only, minus some. The table records approximately 150,000 clones, 70% to 90% of them present only once. The material was PBMCs, obtained at disease progression, from a patient treated with ibrutinib. This clonotype was obtained from a human donor with chronic lymphocytic leukemia.

The CDR3: CASRGGVGNQPQHF. DNA of the CDR3: TGTGCCAGCCGTGGGGGAGTAGGCAATCAGCCCCAGCATTTT. The chain combines TRBV6-5 with TRBJ1-5, with TRBD1 as a possible D gene (5 bases). V was trimmed by 8 bases and J by 2 bases, leaving 13 bases between them. The length of the CDR3 is 14 residues. The germline V gene encodes CDR1 MNHEY and CDR2 SVGAGI.